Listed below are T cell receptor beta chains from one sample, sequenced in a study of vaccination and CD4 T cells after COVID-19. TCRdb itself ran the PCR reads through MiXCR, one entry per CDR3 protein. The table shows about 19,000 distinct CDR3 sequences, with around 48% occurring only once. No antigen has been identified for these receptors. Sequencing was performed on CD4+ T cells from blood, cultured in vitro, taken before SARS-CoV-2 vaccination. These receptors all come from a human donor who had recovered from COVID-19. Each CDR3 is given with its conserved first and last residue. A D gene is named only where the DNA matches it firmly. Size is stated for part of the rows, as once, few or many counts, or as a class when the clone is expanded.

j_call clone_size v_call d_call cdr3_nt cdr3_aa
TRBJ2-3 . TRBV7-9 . TGTGCCAGCAGCCAAGAATTACGACCACAGGGTACAGATACGCAGTATTTT CASSQELRPQGTDTQYF
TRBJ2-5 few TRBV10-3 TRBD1 TGTGCCATCACCCCAGGGGGCGGCGAGACCCAGTACTTC CAITPGGGETQYF
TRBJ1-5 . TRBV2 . TGTGCCAGCAGTGTACAGGGTGGCAATCAGCCCCAGCATTTT CASSVQGGNQPQHF
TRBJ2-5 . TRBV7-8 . TGTGCCAGCAGCTTAGCGCGGGGACCAAAAGAGACCCAGTACTTC CASSLARGPKETQYF
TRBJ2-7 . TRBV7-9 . TGTGCCAGCAGCCTCGATCCTGGTCGCAGGGCCAACGAGCAGTACTTC CASSLDPGRRANEQYF
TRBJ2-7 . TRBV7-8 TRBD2 TGTGCCAGCAGCCCCCTGACTAGCGGGAGTTCCGAGCAGTACTTC CASSPLTSGSSEQYF
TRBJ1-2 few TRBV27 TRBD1 TGTGCCAGCAGTTTAGACAGGGGGGAAGGTGGCTACACCTTC CASSLDRGEGGYTF
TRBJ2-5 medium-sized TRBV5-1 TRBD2 TGCGCCAGCAGCTTGCAGGGACTAGCCGGGGAGACCCAGTACTTC CASSLQGLAGETQYF
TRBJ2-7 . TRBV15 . TGTGCCACCAGCAGAGATCGGAGATACGAGCAGTACTTC CATSRDRRYEQYF
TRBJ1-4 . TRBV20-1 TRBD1 TGCAGTGCTCCTTCCCTGGACAGGGGGGATGAAAAACTGTTTTTT CSAPSLDRGDEKLFF
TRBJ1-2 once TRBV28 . TGTGCCAGCAGTTCCCGGGATCGATCCATCTATGGCTACACCTTC CASSSRDRSIYGYTF
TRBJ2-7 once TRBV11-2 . TGTGCCAGCAGCTGGTCCTACGAGCAGTACTTC CASSWSYEQYF
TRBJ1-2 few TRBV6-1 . TGTGCCAGCAGTCCGAGCACTATTAACTATGGCTACACCTTC CASSPSTINYGYTF
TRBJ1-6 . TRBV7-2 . TGTGCCAGCAGCTTAGAGGTTTCACCCCTCCACTTT CASSLEVSPLHF
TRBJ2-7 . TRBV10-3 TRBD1 TGTGCCATCAGCCCCGGGACAGGAGGCAACGAGCAGTACTTC CAISPGTGGNEQYF
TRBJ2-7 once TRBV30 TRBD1 TGTGCCTGGGAACCGGGACAGGGGACCTACGAGCAGTACTTC CAWEPGQGTYEQYF
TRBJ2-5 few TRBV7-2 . TGTGCCAGCAGCTCCTTCGGGACACAAGGGGAGACCCAGTACTTC CASSSFGTQGETQYF
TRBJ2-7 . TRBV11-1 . TGTGCCAGCAGCTTAGGTCGGGACTCCTACGAGCAGTACTTC CASSLGRDSYEQYF
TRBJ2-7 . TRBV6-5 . TGTGCCAGCAGTTACTCCGGAATAGAGCAGTACTTC CASSYSGIEQYF
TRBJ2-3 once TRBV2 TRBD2 TGTGCCAGCAGCGGGGGACTAGCGGGCACAGATACGCAGTATTTT CASSGGLAGTDTQYF
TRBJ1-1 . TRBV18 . TGTGCCAGCTCACCAAGTAGCCCGGGGCCTACACCCACGGGGGCTTTCTTT CASSPSSPGPTPTGAFF
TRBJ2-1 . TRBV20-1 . TGCAGTGCTGCTGCCGGCCAGGGAACCTACAATGAGCAGTTCTTC CSAAAGQGTYNEQFF
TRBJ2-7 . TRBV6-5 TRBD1 TGTGCCAGCAGTTCCCCGGGACAGGGTACCTACGAGCAGTACTTC CASSSPGQGTYEQYF
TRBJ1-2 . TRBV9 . TGTGCCAGCAGCGTAGAGCGGGGCTACACCTTC CASSVERGYTF
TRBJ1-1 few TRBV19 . TGTGCCAGTAGTATAGATTCACGGGGCGGCACTGAAGCTTTCTTT CASSIDSRGGTEAFF
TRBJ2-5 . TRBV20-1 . TGCAGTGCTAGAGATCGTGGGAGGGAGACCCAGTACTTC CSARDRGRETQYF
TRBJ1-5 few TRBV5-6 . TGTGCCAGCAGCCTGTATGCAGACCCCGATCTACCCCAGCATTTT CASSLYADPDLPQHF
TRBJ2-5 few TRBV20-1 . TGCAGTGCACTCGCGGGACAAGAGACCCAGTACTTC CSALAGQETQYF
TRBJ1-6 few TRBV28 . TGTGCCAGCAGTTGGGGGAACTATAATTCACCCCTCCACTTT CASSWGNYNSPLHF
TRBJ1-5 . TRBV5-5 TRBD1 TGTGCCAGCAGCCTGACAGGGGGCCGCAATCAGCCCCAGCATTTT CASSLTGGRNQPQHF
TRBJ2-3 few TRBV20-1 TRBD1 TGCAGTGCTAGAGGGGACAGTCTCACAGATACGCAGTATTTT CSARGDSLTDTQYF
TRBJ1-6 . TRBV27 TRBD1 TGTGCCAGCAGTTCCGAGGGACAGAAGAGTTCACCCCTCCACTTT CASSSEGQKSSPLHF
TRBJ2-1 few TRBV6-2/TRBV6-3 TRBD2 TGTGCCAGCAGCGACGGGGCGGGGGGGCCTAATGAGCAGTTCTTC CASSDGAGGPNEQFF
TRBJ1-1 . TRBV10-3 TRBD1 TGTGCCACCACGACAGGGGTTAACACTGAAGCTTTCTTT CATTTGVNTEAFF
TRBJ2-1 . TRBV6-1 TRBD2 TGTGCCAGCAGTGATAGTCTAGCGGGCAGCGGCAGTGAGCAGTTCTTC CASSDSLAGSGSEQFF
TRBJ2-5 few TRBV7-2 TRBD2 TGTGCCAGCAGCTTAGCTTCATCTCGGGGAGGGTTGGAGACCCAGTACTTC CASSLASSRGGLETQYF
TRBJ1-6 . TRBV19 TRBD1 TGTGCCAGTAGTCCGGGACAGGCTGAAAATTCACCCCTCCACTTT CASSPGQAENSPLHF
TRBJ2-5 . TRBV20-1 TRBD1 TGCAGTGCTAGAGATCGGGGCAGGGGGTACCAAGAGACCCAGTACTTC CSARDRGRGYQETQYF
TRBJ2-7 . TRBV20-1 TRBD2 TGCAGTGCATATACTAGCGGCGGGCTCTACGAGCAGTACTTC CSAYTSGGLYEQYF
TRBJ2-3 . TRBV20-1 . TGCAGTGCCACCACAGATACGCAGTATTTT CSATTDTQYF
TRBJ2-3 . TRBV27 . TGTGCCAGCCAAGACTCCTCTCGATGGGCGCAGTATTTT CASQDSSRWAQYF